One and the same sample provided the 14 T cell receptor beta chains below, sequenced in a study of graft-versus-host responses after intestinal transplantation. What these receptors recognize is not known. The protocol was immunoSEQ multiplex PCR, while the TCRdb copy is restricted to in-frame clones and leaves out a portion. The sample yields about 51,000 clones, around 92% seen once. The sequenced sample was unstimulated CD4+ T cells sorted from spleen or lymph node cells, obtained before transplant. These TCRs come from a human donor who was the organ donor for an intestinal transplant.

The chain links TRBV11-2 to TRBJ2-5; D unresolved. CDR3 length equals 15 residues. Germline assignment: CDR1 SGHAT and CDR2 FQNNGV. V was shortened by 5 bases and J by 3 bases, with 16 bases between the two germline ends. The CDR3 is CASSSDQLRKETQYF. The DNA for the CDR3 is TGTGCCAGCAGCAGTGACCAGCTGAGGAAAGAGACCCAGTACTTC.

CDR3 loop: CASRGLAVDTQYF. Here the CDR3 DNA reads TGTGCCAGCAGGGGACTGGCGGTGGATACGCAGTATTTT. The rearrangement uses TRBV11-2 and TRBJ2-3, with a tentative D call TRBD2 (6 bases). The CDR3 contains 13 residues. In germline, CDR1 is SGHAT, CDR2 FQNNGV. The ends were cut back, 6 bases at V and 6 bases at J, with 13 bases in the middle.

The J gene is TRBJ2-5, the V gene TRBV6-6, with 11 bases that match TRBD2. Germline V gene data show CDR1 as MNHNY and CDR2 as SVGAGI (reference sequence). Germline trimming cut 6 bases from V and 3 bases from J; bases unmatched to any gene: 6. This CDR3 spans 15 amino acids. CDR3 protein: CASRNTGLAEETQYF. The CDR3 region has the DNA TGTGCCAGCAGGAACACGGGACTAGCGGAAGAGACCCAGTACTTC.

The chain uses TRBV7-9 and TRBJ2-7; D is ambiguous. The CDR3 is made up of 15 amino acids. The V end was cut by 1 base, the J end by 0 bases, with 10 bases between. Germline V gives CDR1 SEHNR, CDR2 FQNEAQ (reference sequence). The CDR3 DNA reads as TGTGCCAGCAGCTTAGGAGGCATAAGCTCCTACGAGCAGTACTTC. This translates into CASSLGGISSYEQYF. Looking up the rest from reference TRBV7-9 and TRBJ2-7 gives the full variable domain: DTGVSQNPRHKITKRGQNVTFRCDPISEHNRLYWYRQTLGQGPEFLTYFQNEAQLEKSRLLSDRFSAERPKGSFSTLEIQRTEQGDSAMYLCASSLGGISSYEQYFGPGTRLTVT.

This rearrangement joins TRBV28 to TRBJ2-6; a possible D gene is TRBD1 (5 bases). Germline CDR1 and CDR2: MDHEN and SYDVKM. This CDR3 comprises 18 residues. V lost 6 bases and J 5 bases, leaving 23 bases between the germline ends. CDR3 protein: CASSPAGIASLRANVLTF. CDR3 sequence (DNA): TGTGCCAGCAGCCCAGCAGGGATCGCATCTCTAAGGGCCAACGTCCTGACTTTC.

The CDR3 region has the DNA TGTGCCAGCAGCTCGGGGATGATAAGGGGCACAGATACGCAGTATTTT. This codes for CASSSGMIRGTDTQYF. The chain joins TRBV7-2 to TRBJ2-3, with D possibly matching TRBD2 (5 bases). The V end was cut by 4 bases, the J end by 1 base, with 15 bases between. The CDR3 is 16 amino acids. Germline V gene sequence: CDR1 SGHTA, CDR2 FQGNSA.

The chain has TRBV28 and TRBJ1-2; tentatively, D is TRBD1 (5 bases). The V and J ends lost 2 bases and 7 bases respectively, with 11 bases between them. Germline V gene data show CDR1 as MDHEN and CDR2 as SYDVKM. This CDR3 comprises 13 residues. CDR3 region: CASSLDRVSGYTF. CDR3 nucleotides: TGTGCCAGCAGTTTAGACAGAGTATCTGGCTACACCTTC.

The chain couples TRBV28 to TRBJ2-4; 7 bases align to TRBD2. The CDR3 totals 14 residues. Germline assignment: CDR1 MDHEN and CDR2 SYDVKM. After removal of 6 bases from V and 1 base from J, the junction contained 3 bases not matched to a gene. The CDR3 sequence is CASRPLAAKNIQYF. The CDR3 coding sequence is TGTGCCAGCAGACCACTAGCGGCCAAAAACATTCAGTACTTC.

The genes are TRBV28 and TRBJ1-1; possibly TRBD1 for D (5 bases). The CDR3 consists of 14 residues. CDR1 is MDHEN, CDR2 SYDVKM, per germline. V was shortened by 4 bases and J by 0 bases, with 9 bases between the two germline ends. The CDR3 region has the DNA TGTGCCAGCAGTTACCTGACAGTGAACACTGAAGCTTTCTTT. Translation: CASSYLTVNTEAFF.

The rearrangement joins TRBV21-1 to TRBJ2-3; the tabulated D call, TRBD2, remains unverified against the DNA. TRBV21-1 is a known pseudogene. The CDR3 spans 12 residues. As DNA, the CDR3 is TGTGCCAGCCCCTATTTTCCAGATACGCAGTATTTT. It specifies CASPYFPDTQYF.

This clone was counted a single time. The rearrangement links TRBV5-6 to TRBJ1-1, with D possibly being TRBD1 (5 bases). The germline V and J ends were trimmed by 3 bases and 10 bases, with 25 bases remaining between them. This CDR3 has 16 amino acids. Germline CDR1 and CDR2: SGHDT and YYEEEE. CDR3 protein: CASSYARLTGDSAAFF. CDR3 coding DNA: TGTGCCAGCAGCTACGCCCGCCTTACGGGGGATTCTGCAGCTTTCTTT.

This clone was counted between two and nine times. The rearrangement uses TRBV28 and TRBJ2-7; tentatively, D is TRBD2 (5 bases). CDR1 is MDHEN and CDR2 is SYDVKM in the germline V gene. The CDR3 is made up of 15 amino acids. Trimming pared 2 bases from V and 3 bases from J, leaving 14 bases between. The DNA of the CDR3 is TGTGCCAGCAGTTTAAGGCGAGCGGCTAACTACGAGCAGTACTTC. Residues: CASSLRRAANYEQYF.

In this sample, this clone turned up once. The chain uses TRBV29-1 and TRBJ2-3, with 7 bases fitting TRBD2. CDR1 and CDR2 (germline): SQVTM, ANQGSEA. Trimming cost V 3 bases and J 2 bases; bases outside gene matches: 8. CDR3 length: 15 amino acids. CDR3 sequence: CSVDLPAGNTDTQYF. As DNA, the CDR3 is TGCAGCGTTGATTTACCAGCGGGAAACACAGATACGCAGTATTTT.

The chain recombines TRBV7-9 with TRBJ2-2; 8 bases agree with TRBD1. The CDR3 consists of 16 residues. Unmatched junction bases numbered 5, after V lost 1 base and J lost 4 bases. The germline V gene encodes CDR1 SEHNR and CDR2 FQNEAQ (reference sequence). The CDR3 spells CASSLDRGQATGELFF. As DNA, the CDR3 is TGTGCCAGCAGCTTAGACCGGGGACAGGCCACCGGGGAGCTGTTTTTT.